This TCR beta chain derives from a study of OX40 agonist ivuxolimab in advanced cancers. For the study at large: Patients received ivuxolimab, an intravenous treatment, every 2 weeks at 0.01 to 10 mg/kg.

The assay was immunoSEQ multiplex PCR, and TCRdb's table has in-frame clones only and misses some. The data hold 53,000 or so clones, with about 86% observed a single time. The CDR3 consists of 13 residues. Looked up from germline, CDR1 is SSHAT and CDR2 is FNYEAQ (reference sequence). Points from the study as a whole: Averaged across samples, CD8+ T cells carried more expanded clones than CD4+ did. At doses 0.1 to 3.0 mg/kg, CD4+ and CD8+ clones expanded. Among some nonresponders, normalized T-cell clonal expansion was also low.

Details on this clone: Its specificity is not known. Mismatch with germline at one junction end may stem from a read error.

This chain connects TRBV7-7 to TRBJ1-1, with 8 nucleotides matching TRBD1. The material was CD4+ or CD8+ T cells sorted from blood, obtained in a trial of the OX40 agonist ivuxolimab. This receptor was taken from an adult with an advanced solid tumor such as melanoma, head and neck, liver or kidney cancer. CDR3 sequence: CASSLAQGGKAFF. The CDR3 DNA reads TGTGCTAGCAGCTTAGCACAGGGGGGGAAAGCTTTCTTT.